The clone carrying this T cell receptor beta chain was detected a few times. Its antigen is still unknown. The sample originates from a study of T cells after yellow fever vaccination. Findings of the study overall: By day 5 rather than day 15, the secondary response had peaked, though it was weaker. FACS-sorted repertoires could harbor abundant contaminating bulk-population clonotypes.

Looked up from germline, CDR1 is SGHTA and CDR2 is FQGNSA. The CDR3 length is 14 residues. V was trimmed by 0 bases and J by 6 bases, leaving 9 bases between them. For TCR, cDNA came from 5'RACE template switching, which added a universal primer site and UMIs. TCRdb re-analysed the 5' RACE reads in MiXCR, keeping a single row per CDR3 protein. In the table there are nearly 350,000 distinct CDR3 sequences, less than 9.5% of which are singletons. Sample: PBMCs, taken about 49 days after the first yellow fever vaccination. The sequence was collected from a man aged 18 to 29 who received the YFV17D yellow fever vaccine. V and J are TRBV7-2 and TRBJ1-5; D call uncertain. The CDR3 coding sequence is TGTGCCAGCAGCTTAGCCTCCGGGAGTCAGCCCCAGCATTTT. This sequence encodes CASSLASGSQPQHF. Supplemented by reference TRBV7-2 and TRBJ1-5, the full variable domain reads GAGVSQSPSNKVTEKGKDVELRCDPISGHTALYWYRQSLGQGLEFLIYFQGNSAPDKSGLPSDRFSAERTGGSVSTLTIQRTQQEDSAVYLCASSLASGSQPQHFGDGTRLSIL.